The 24 T cell receptor beta chains listed next were all sequenced from one sample in a study of spatial heterogeneity in lung cancer. TCRdb re-called the 5' RACE reads through MiXCR, storing one row per CDR3 protein. This sample has some 83,000 distinct CDR3 sequences, with 8% found just once. Noted time point: sample taken at primary tumor resection. The sample was PBMCs, taken at surgery. The source is a male donor with early-stage non-small cell lung cancer.

The chain combines TRBV7-8 with TRBJ2-3, with D hard to call. V was clipped by 3 bases and J by 3 bases, with 10 bases between them. The CDR3 has 14 residues. Germline-derived CDR1 and CDR2 are SGHVS and FQNEAQ. CDR3 protein: CASSFESDTDTQYF. CDR3 sequence (DNA): TGTGCCAGCAGCTTTGAGTCGGATACAGATACGCAGTATTTT.

This clonotype was counted a few times. The rearrangement uses TRBV18 and TRBJ1-2; D remains ambiguous. The CDR3 runs to 15 residues. V gave up 6 bases and J gave up 1 base, with 15 bases separating them. CDR1 KGHSH and CDR2 LQKENI come from the germline V gene. The DNA of the CDR3 is TGTGCCAGCTCTCCGACAACCAGAATTAACTATGGCTACACCTTC. Its translation: CASSPTTRINYGYTF.

Note on this clonotype: A much larger clone lies one base from this, so it may be a read error. The chain couples TRBV5-1 to TRBJ2-7; 8 positions match TRBD1. Germline loops: CDR1 SGHRS, CDR2 YFSETQ. Germline trimming cut 4 bases from V and 3 bases from J; bases unmatched to any gene: 9. The CDR3 is 15 amino acids. The CDR3 is CASSAEQGDDYEQYF. The CDR3 bases are TGCGCCAGCAGCGCGGAACAGGGGGACGACTACGAGCAGTACTTC.

This chain uses TRBV12-3 or TRBV12-4 with TRBJ1-1; TRBD1 aligns across 7 bases. Losses at the gene ends were 4 bases for V and 11 bases for J; bases not matched to a gene: 10. The length of the CDR3 is 13 residues. CDR3 coding DNA: TGTGCCAGCAGTTCCGGACAGGATAGGAGTGCTTTCTTT. This codes for CASSSGQDRSAFF.

The chain recombines TRBV30 with TRBJ2-3; D ambiguous. Looked up from germline, CDR1 is GTSNPN and CDR2 is SVGIG (reference sequence). The CDR3 consists of 12 residues. V was trimmed by 2 bases and J by 3 bases, leaving 6 bases between them. Here the CDR3 DNA reads TGTGCCTGGAGTCCGCTTACAGATACGCAGTATTTT. It yields the protein CAWSPLTDTQYF.

This clonotype appeared many times. The chain combines TRBV20-1 with TRBJ1-1; a possible D gene is TRBD1 (6 bases). The CDR3 sequence is 13 residues long. V lost 3 bases and J lost 5, with 13 bases in between. Germline V CDR1 and CDR2: DFQATT, SNEGSKA (reference sequence). The CDR3 loop is CSASRYQGTEAFF. As DNA, the CDR3 is TGCAGTGCTAGTCGGTACCAGGGGACTGAAGCTTTCTTT.

This clonotype was seen a handful of times. The chain links TRBV7-3 to TRBJ1-1; 8 bases match TRBD1. V lost 5 bases and J lost 6; bases outside the gene matches: 11. The V gene's germline CDR1 is SGHTA and CDR2 FQGTGA. The CDR3 contains 15 residues. CDR3 DNA: TGTGCCAGCAGCCGAGCAGGGGGCGGTTGGTCTGAAGCTTTCTTT. Translated, it gives CASSRAGGGWSEAFF.

CDR3 sequence (DNA): TGTGCCAGCAGCTCCAGATACGAAGCTTTCTTT. Translation gives CASSSRYEAFF. This rearrangement joins TRBV7-2 to TRBJ1-1; no reliable D call. This CDR3 contains 11 residues. The V gene lost 4 bases and the J gene lost 8 bases, with 8 bases spanning the gap. CDR1 is SGHTA, CDR2 FQGNSA, per germline.

This clonotype has only a few counts. This chain connects TRBV7-9 to TRBJ2-2; 10 positions match TRBD2. CDR3 length equals 17 residues. J lost 7 bases, V lost 3 bases, and 11 bases had no gene match. Per the germline V gene, CDR1 is SEHNR and CDR2 is FQNEAQ (reference sequence). The DNA for the CDR3 is TGTGCCAGCAGCTTCCTGGCTAGCGGGAGTTTTGGCGGGGAGCTGTTTTTT. This gives the protein CASSFLASGSFGGELFF.

This clonotype showed up many times. This chain joins TRBV5-1 and TRBJ2-1; D might be TRBD2 (5 bases). V was clipped by 5 bases and J by 6 bases, with 6 bases between them. The CDR3 runs to 11 residues. Per germline, CDR1 SGHRS and CDR2 YFSETQ. For the CDR3, the DNA is TGCGCCAGCAGGCTAGCCAATGAGCAGTTCTTC. Translated: CASRLANEQFF.

This clonotype was seen at least ten times. This chain connects TRBV4-1 to TRBJ1-5; 9 nucleotides line up with TRBD1. This CDR3 spans 15 amino acids. Germline lookup yields CDR1 MGHRA and CDR2 YSYEKL. J was trimmed by 11 bases and V by 0 bases; bases with no gene match: 8. CDR3 protein: CASSQDGQGISAQHF. The CDR3 bases are TGCGCCAGCAGCCAAGACGGACAGGGGATTTCGGCCCAGCATTTT.

This clonotype has more than one count but fewer than ten. The rearrangement links TRBV7-8 to TRBJ2-3, with D perhaps assigned TRBD1 or TRBD2 (5 bases each). V was trimmed by 0 bases and J by 2 bases, leaving 12 bases between them. Germline lookup yields CDR1 SGHVS and CDR2 FQNEAQ. The CDR3 sequence is 16 residues long. The CDR3 reads CASSLAPGPYTDTQYF. The DNA for the CDR3 is TGTGCCAGCAGCTTAGCACCGGGACCCTACACAGATACGCAGTATTTT.

J is TRBJ2-3 and V is TRBV2; 7 bases match TRBD1. This CDR3 is 14 amino acids long. The V gene end was trimmed by 11 bases and the J gene end by 0 bases; junction bases not matched to a gene: 8. Germline CDR1 is SNHLY and CDR2 is FYNNEI. CDR3: CAVRQGLSTDTQYF. Written as DNA, the CDR3 is TGTGCCGTTCGACAGGGCCTCAGCACAGATACGCAGTATTTT.

In its sample, this clonotype was seen many times. The rearrangement joins TRBV10-3 to TRBJ1-2; D is uncertain. Germline V gene data show CDR1 as ENHRY and CDR2 as SYGVKD. CDR3 length: 15 amino acids. V was cut by 6 bases and J by 2 bases, with 16 bases left in between. Here the CDR3 DNA reads TGTGCCATCAGGGTCCCCCTAGCAAGGAACTATGGCTACACCTTC. Protein product: CAIRVPLARNYGYTF.

This clonotype showed up just once. The junction departs from the called germline gene at one end, perhaps through a read error. The chain recombines TRBV7-9 with TRBJ2-1, with D possibly matching TRBD2 (6 bases). The germline gives CDR1 SEHNR, CDR2 FQNEAQ (reference sequence). The CDR3 spans 15 residues. The CDR3 DNA sequence: TGTGCCAGCAGCGATACCGGGAGCTCCTACAATAAGCAGTTCTTC. This sequence encodes CASSDTGSSYNKQFF.

In its sample, this clonotype was seen many times. This sequence joins TRBV11-2 and TRBJ2-7; TRBD1 matches 10 bases. The CDR3 loop spans 16 amino acids. CDR1 is SGHAT and CDR2 is FQNNGV in the germline V gene. Unmatched junction bases numbered 6, after V lost 0 bases and J lost 4 bases. CDR3 loop: CASSLDEDRGDYEQYF. In DNA form, the CDR3 reads TGTGCCAGCAGCTTAGATGAGGACAGGGGGGATTACGAGCAGTACTTC. Supplemented by reference TRBV11-2 and TRBJ2-7, the full variable domain reads EAGVAQSPRYKIIEKRQSVAFWCNPISGHATLYWYQQILGQGPKLLIQFQNNGVVDDSQLPKDRFSAERLKGVDSTLKIQPAKLEDSAVYLCASSLDEDRGDYEQYFGPGTRLTVT.

Many counts were recorded for this clonotype. The genes are TRBV29-1 and TRBJ2-1; 8 nucleotides agree with TRBD2. This CDR3 spans 13 amino acids. The J segment lost 5 bases and the V segment lost 7 bases, leaving 7 bases of the junction unmatched. CDR1 and CDR2 (germline): SQVTM, ANQGSEA. Here the CDR3 DNA reads TGCAGCGCTGCCAGCGGGAGCAACAATGAGCAGTTCTTC. It encodes CSAASGSNNEQFF.

The J gene is TRBJ1-5, the V gene TRBV12-3 or TRBV12-4; 8 nucleotides match TRBD1. This CDR3 is built from 15 residues. V dropped 6 bases and J dropped 6; count of bases not matched to a gene: 10. The CDR3 region has the DNA TGTGCCAGCAGGTCCTCCTCAGGGGGCAGTCAGCCCCAGCATTTT. It is translated as CASRSSSGGSQPQHF.

This clonotype was observed at least ten times. V is TRBV7-9 and J is TRBJ1-6; unclear D gene. Trimming cost V 5 bases and J 5 bases, with 16 bases left between them. The CDR3 length is 16 residues. Germline V gene lookup returns CDR1 SEHNR and CDR2 FQNEAQ (reference sequence). CDR3 nucleotide sequence: TGTGCCAGCAGCCCATACGCCGGTACTCATAATTCACCCCTCCACTTT. This codes for CASSPYAGTHNSPLHF.

This clonotype was observed at least ten times. Sequence at one end of the junction differs from germline and may be a read error. This sequence joins TRBV6-5 and TRBJ2-5; TRBD2 matches 8 bases. Germline V lookup: CDR1 MNHEY, CDR2 SVGAGI. CDR3 size: 12 residues. CDR3 sequence (DNA): TGTGCCAGCAGTTCCCTCATAGCGGGATGGGACTTC. Protein: CASSSLIAGWDF.

At least ten counts were recorded for this clonotype. The rearrangement uses TRBV20-1 and TRBJ1-5; D is unresolved. CDR3 length equals 12 residues. Germline V gives CDR1 DFQATT, CDR2 SNEGSKA (reference sequence). Trimming removed 3 bases at V and 6 bases at J, with 9 bases between. The CDR3 loop is CSASLSGQPQHF. DNA for the CDR3: TGCAGTGCTAGCCTCAGTGGTCAGCCCCAGCATTTT.

This clonotype was counted a few times. The rearrangement links TRBV27 to TRBJ2-7, with 7 nucleotides matching TRBD1. The CDR3 extends over 16 amino acids. After removal of 5 bases from V and 2 bases from J, the junction contained 12 bases not matched to a gene. CDR1 is MNHEY and CDR2 is SMNVEV in the germline V gene (reference sequence). This CDR3 reads CASSHRDRRGPYEQYF. CDR3 in DNA: TGTGCCAGCAGTCACCGGGACAGACGGGGCCCCTACGAGCAGTACTTC.

This clonotype was recorded many times. The V gene is TRBV6-2 or TRBV6-3, the J gene TRBJ1-1; D is uncertain. The CDR3 consists of 11 residues. V was trimmed by 6 bases and J by 6 bases, leaving 8 bases between them. Germline V gives CDR1 MNHEY, CDR2 SVGEGT. In DNA, the CDR3 is TGTGCCAGCAGCCCCGGGGCTGAAGCTTTCTTT. Translation: CASSPGAEAFF.

This clonotype was detected ten times or more. The V call is TRBV7-9, the J call TRBJ1-1; no reliable D call. The CDR3 extends over 13 amino acids. Trimming left V 1 base short and J 0 bases short, with 3 bases between. CDR1 is SEHNR, CDR2 FQNEAQ, per germline (reference sequence). The CDR3 nucleotides are TGTGCCAGCAGCTTAGATATGAACACTGAAGCTTTCTTT. This encodes CASSLDMNTEAFF.